The TCR beta chain under discussion was sequenced for a study of T cells after yellow fever vaccination. Comment on this clonotype: The antigen is undetermined.

A 5'RACE template-switching step, the method used to make TCR cDNA, added a universal primer site and UMIs. TCRdb re-called the 5' RACE reads with MiXCR, one entry per CDR3 protein. Of just under 600,000 distinct CDR3 sequences detected, approximately 13% appear once; the ten largest clones hold around 15%. The germline V and J ends were trimmed by 6 bases and 2 bases, with 8 bases remaining between them. CDR3 length equals 12 residues. Germline V CDR1 and CDR2: DFQATT, SNEGSKA (reference sequence). General observations from the study: Peaking on day 5 versus 15, the secondary response was faster but weaker.

This specimen was PBMCs, taken on the day of the yellow fever booster vaccination. This chain uses TRBV20-1 with TRBJ2-1; no definite D call. The receptor was isolated from a man aged 25-45 years who received the YFV17D yellow fever vaccine. The CDR3 nucleotides read TGCAGTGCCGGACGGACCTACAATGAGCAGTTCTTC. Protein product: CSAGRTYNEQFF.